Listed here are 26 T cell receptor beta chains from one sample, sequenced in a study of spatial heterogeneity in lung cancer. Notes on the study in general: How many expanded intratumoral alpha and beta TCRs were present tracked the tumor mutation count, which was a count of nonsynonymous mutations.

Using its own MiXCR run on the 5' RACE reads, TCRdb lists one record per CDR3 protein. This table holds about 22,000 distinct CDR3 sequences, approximately 10% found once. No antigen has been identified for these receptors. Time point in this sample: sample taken at primary tumor resection. The sequencing here drew on lung tumor tissue, taken at surgery. These receptors came from a male donor with early-stage non-small cell lung cancer.

This clonotype was seen a few times. The chain combines TRBV6-2 or TRBV6-3 with TRBJ2-3; no firm D call. V was shortened by 2 bases and J by 0 bases, with 6 bases between the two germline ends. Looked up from germline, CDR1 is MNHEY and CDR2 is SVGEGT. This CDR3 has 14 residues. The CDR3 protein is CASSYAVSTDTQYF. CDR3 sequence (DNA): TGTGCCAGCAGTTACGCTGTCAGCACAGATACGCAGTATTTT.

This clonotype was recorded many times. This chain connects TRBV28 to TRBJ1-5; maybe TRBD1 (5 bases). V lost 6 bases and J lost 6, with 18 bases in between. Germline CDR1 is MDHEN and CDR2 is SYDVKM. The CDR3 covers 15 residues. CDR3 bases: TGTGCCAGCAGCCCTCGTTTGGGGGTTCGTCAGCCCCAGCATTTT. Its protein product is CASSPRLGVRQPQHF.

This clonotype has only a few counts. The gene calls are TRBV5-1 and TRBJ2-1, with D possibly matching TRBD2 (5 bases). The germline gives CDR1 SGHRS, CDR2 YFSETQ. The CDR3 has 14 amino acids. The germline V and J ends were trimmed by 5 bases and 11 bases, with 20 bases remaining between them. The CDR3 DNA reads as TGCGCCAGCAGACCGGACTGGACCAATTTCAAGCAGTTCTTC. Protein product: CASRPDWTNFKQFF. The full variable domain, completed using reference TRBV5-1 and TRBJ2-1, is KAGVTQTPRYLIKTRGQQVTLSCSPISGHRSVSWYQQTPGQGLQFLFEYFSETQRNKGNFPGRFSGRQFSNSRSEMNVSTLELGDSALYLCASRPDWTNFKQFFGPGTRLTVL.

The chain links TRBV11-3 to TRBJ2-1, with a weak D call TRBD2 (7 bases). Trimming cost V 5 bases and J 9 bases, with 23 bases left between them. Germline assignment: CDR1 SGHNT and CDR2 YENEEA. The CDR3 contains 16 residues. This chain's CDR3 is CASSPSGGGIGREQFF. The CDR3, as DNA: TGTGCCAGCAGCCCTAGTGGGGGGGGCATAGGACGTGAGCAGTTCTTC.

V and J are TRBV5-4 and TRBJ2-3; TRBD1 matches at 8 bases. The CDR3 is 14 amino acids. The ends lost 1 base at V and 5 bases at J; junction bases unmatched: 3. The germline CDR1 and CDR2 sequences are SGHNT and YYREEE (reference sequence). The CDR3 region has the DNA TGTGCCAGCAGCTTGCAGGGGGCGAAAGATACGCAGTATTTT. This sequence encodes CASSLQGAKDTQYF.

This clonotype has a count of ten or more. In nucleotides, the CDR3 is TGCAGTGCTAGAGATCTCCCTCAACGACACTGGGGCGAGATACCCTACGAGCAGTACTTC. This sequence encodes CSARDLPQRHWGEIPYEQYF. The chain carries TRBV20-1 and TRBJ2-7, with D perhaps matching TRBD1 (5 bases). Trimming took off 0 bases at V and 2 bases at J, with 29 bases between the two ends. Germline loops: CDR1 DFQATT, CDR2 SNEGSKA (reference sequence). CDR3 length: 20 amino acids.

This clonotype was found a few times. The rearrangement uses TRBV6-2 or TRBV6-3 and TRBJ2-7; unclear D gene. CDR3 size: 16 residues. Trimming took 6 bases from V and 4 from J, leaving 22 bases between them. Germline V gene sequence: CDR1 MNHEY, CDR2 SVGEGT. CDR3 amino acids: CASSPTTSSGPYEQYF. The CDR3 DNA reads TGTGCCAGCAGCCCAACCACTTCCTCCGGCCCTTACGAGCAGTACTTC.

This clonotype was found a few times. V and J are TRBV7-3 and TRBJ2-3; D could derive from TRBD1 or TRBD2 (5 bases each). This CDR3 contains 15 residues. In germline, CDR1 is SGHTA, CDR2 FQGTGA. With 5 bases removed from V and 0 bases from J, the gap between germline ends came to 12 bases. The CDR3 nucleotides are TGTGCCAGCAGCGCGCTCGGGGCGAGCACAGATACGCAGTATTTT. This codes for CASSALGASTDTQYF.

In this sample, this clonotype turned up many times. The rearrangement uses TRBV5-1 and TRBJ2-1; D not resolved. Trimming left V 1 base short and J 5 bases short, with 4 bases between. The length of the CDR3 is 12 residues. Per germline, CDR1 SGHRS and CDR2 YFSETQ. For the CDR3, the DNA is TGCGCCAGCAGCTTGACTAACAATGAGCAGTTCTTC. Its translation is CASSLTNNEQFF.

In its sample, this clonotype was seen many times. The J gene is TRBJ1-4, the V gene TRBV7-9; perhaps TRBD1 as D (6 bases). This CDR3 is built from 14 residues. Trimming took 4 bases from V and 10 from J, leaving 16 bases between them. Germline CDR1 SEHNR, CDR2 FQNEAQ (reference sequence). CDR3 sequence: CASSWGGGFGKLFF. CDR3 bases: TGTGCCAGCAGCTGGGGCGGGGGCTTCGGAAAACTGTTTTTT.

This clonotype has a count of ten or more. The chain links TRBV5-1 to TRBJ2-5; D remains unclear. The germline V and J ends were trimmed by 0 bases and 4 bases, with 19 bases remaining between them. The CDR3 loop spans 17 amino acids. Germline loops: CDR1 SGHRS, CDR2 YFSETQ. Here the CDR3 DNA reads TGCGCCAGCAGCTTGGGGGAACGCCCCGTTGTTCGAGAGACCCAGTACTTC. Protein sequence: CASSLGERPVVRETQYF.

This clonotype was observed many times. The J gene is TRBJ2-5, the V gene TRBV24-1; D may match TRBD1 or TRBD2 (5 bases each). Germline-derived CDR1 and CDR2 are KGHDR and SFDVKD. Deletions cut 4 bases from V and 2 bases from J, with 16 bases between. The CDR3 totals 16 residues. The CDR3 DNA sequence: TGTGCCACCAGTGAACCAGGGACGGCCTTACAAGAGACCCAGTACTTC. This codes for CATSEPGTALQETQYF.

This clonotype has at least ten counts. The chain recombines TRBV14 with TRBJ2-7; TRBD1 matches 9 bases. Germline V CDR1 and CDR2: SGHDN, FVKESK. V gave up 5 bases and J gave up 2 bases; unmatched junction bases: 7. The CDR3 totals 15 residues. CDR3 DNA: TGTGCCAGCAGCTGGGGACAGGGATCCCCCTACGAGCAGTACTTC. Its translation is CASSWGQGSPYEQYF.

The chain couples TRBV20-1 to TRBJ2-7; 8 nucleotides align to TRBD1. The CDR3 loop spans 14 amino acids. The germline V gene has CDR1 DFQATT and CDR2 SNEGSKA (reference sequence). With V trimmed by 0 bases and J by 2 bases, 3 bases remained unmatched. CDR3 protein: CSARETTGAYEQYF. For the CDR3, the DNA is TGCAGTGCTAGAGAAACGACAGGGGCCTACGAGCAGTACTTC.

There are many counts of this clonotype. This chain uses TRBV24-1 with TRBJ2-1; unclear D gene. This CDR3 is 15 amino acids long. Germline-derived CDR1 and CDR2 are KGHDR and SFDVKD. The V end lost 3 bases, the J end lost 8 bases, and 16 bases lay between the germline ends. This CDR3 is CATSDPELDGDEQFF. CDR3 coding DNA: TGTGCCACCAGTGATCCCGAGCTTGATGGGGATGAGCAGTTCTTC.

This chain uses TRBV6-2 or TRBV6-3 with TRBJ2-5; D may be TRBD2 (6 bases). CDR1 MNHEY and CDR2 SVGEGT come from the germline V gene. V was clipped by 8 bases and J by 4 bases, with 14 bases between them. This CDR3 comprises 13 residues. Here the CDR3 reads CASGDGRSETQYF. Here the CDR3 DNA reads TGTGCCAGCGGGGACGGGAGATCAGAGACCCAGTACTTC.

Ten or more counts support this clonotype. This chain links TRBV4-1 with TRBJ2-1, with TRBD2 matching over 10 bases. Germline V gives CDR1 MGHRA, CDR2 YSYEKL. After removal of 4 bases from V and 10 bases from J, the junction contained 10 bases not matched to a gene. The CDR3 is 15 amino acids. This chain's CDR3 is CASSPGGLAVGEQFF. DNA of the CDR3: TGCGCCAGCAGCCCCGGAGGACTAGCGGTCGGGGAGCAGTTCTTC.

This clonotype was picked up many times. The J gene is TRBJ1-5, the V gene TRBV18; a weak D match, TRBD1 (5 bases). The CDR3 is 14 residues long. Germline V gene sequence: CDR1 KGHSH, CDR2 LQKENI. Trimming removed 4 bases from V and 7 bases from J, with 14 bases in between. The CDR3, as DNA: TGTGCCAGCTCACGGGGCGGCCCGGACCAGCCCCAGCATTTT. Its protein is CASSRGGPDQPQHF. Full variable domain (outside the CDR3, taken from reference TRBV18 and TRBJ1-5): NAGVMQNPRHLVRRRGQEARLRCSPMKGHSHVYWYRQLPEEGLKFMVYLQKENIIDESGMPKERFSAEFPKEGPSILRIQQVVRGDSAAYFCASSRGGPDQPQHFGDGTRLSIL.

Only a few counts were recorded for this clonotype. The chain is built from TRBV20-1 and TRBJ2-5, with TRBD2 identical over 9 bases. V trimming: 5 bases; J trimming: 1 base; junction bases outside the gene matches: 5. CDR1 DFQATT and CDR2 SNEGSKA come from the germline V gene (reference sequence). CDR3 length: 14 amino acids. Written as DNA, the CDR3 is TGCAGTGCTCTTCAAGCGGGGGGCCAAGAGACCCAGTACTTC. It yields the protein CSALQAGGQETQYF.

This clonotype came up many times. The chain recombines TRBV29-1 with TRBJ1-5; D gene ambiguous. V was trimmed by 8 bases and J by 3 bases, leaving 11 bases between them. The germline gives CDR1 SQVTM, CDR2 ANQGSEA. The CDR3 extends over 12 amino acids. The DNA for the CDR3 is TGCAGCTTCGGGGAGGTCAATCAGCCCCAGCATTTT. Translated: CSFGEVNQPQHF.

This sequence joins TRBV6-5 and TRBJ2-7; D unresolved. The CDR3 contains 14 residues. Trimming cost V 2 bases and J 0 bases, with 8 bases left between them. The germline CDR1 and CDR2 sequences are MNHEY and SVGAGI. This chain's CDR3 is CASSYAAYSYEQYF. DNA of the CDR3: TGTGCCAGCAGTTACGCGGCGTACTCCTACGAGCAGTACTTC.

This clonotype has more than one count but fewer than ten. The gene calls are TRBV7-8 and TRBJ2-2; D not certain. CDR3 length equals 14 residues. The germline V gene has CDR1 SGHVS and CDR2 FQNEAQ. V dropped 5 bases and J dropped 6 bases, with 13 bases sitting between them. The CDR3 DNA reads TGTGCCAGCAGCCCTAACCGGTTGTCCGGGGAGCTGTTTTTT. This translates into CASSPNRLSGELFF.

A few counts support this clonotype. The chain combines TRBV6-2 or TRBV6-3 with TRBJ1-3; D is ambiguous. The CDR3 is 14 amino acids. The ends were cut back, 5 bases at V and 4 bases at J, with 12 bases in the middle. Germline V gives CDR1 MNHEY, CDR2 SVGEGT. Here the CDR3 DNA reads TGTGCCAGCAGTCGCCCGTTCCAAGGAAACACCATATATTTT. Protein sequence: CASSRPFQGNTIYF.

This clonotype was detected ten times or more. The genes are TRBV6-2 or TRBV6-3 and TRBJ2-5; D call uncertain. This CDR3 is built from 13 residues. V lost 8 bases to trimming and J lost 3 bases, with 13 bases between them. Germline-derived CDR1 and CDR2 are MNHEY and SVGEGT. Written as DNA, the CDR3 is TGTGCCAGCTGTCACGCAATCAAAGAGACCCAGTACTTC. Its protein is CASCHAIKETQYF.

Ten or more counts support this clonotype. This chain joins TRBV6-2 or TRBV6-3 and TRBJ2-2; 7 nucleotides line up with TRBD2. Germline CDR1 MNHEY, CDR2 SVGEGT. With 6 bases clipped from V and 0 bases from J, the junction kept 4 bases outside the gene matches. The length of the CDR3 is 15 residues. The CDR3 DNA reads as TGTGCCAGCAGACGAGCGGGGACGAACACCGGGGAGCTGTTTTTT. Amino acids: CASRRAGTNTGELFF.

By share, this clonotype ranks as medium-sized. J is TRBJ2-2 and V is TRBV29-1; possibly TRBD2 for D (5 bases). Between the trimmed V and J ends, which lost 4 bases and 5 bases, there was a span of 8 bases. This CDR3 has 12 amino acids. Germline V gene data show CDR1 as SQVTM and CDR2 as ANQGSEA. CDR3 coding DNA: TGCAGCGTTGTAACGGGAACCGGGGAGCTGTTTTTT. Residues: CSVVTGTGELFF.